This T cell receptor beta chain was captured by sequencing in a study of cytomegalovirus exposure and HLA in healthy donors. Findings of the study overall: Within an earlier analysis, most TCR beta V segments proved productive either about 87% or about 30% of the time. The study designated over 150 TCR beta chains cytomegalovirus-associated. Later analysis found that TCR beta chains associated with HLA were more clonally expanded than other, equally common chains.

V shed 7 bases and J shed 4 bases, with 13 bases lying between them. Germline V lookup: CDR1 SGHTA, CDR2 FQGTGA. This CDR3 spans 13 amino acids. At sampling all donors were nominally healthy, likely with unrecorded immune exposures. For this clone: The antigen is not known.

A multiplex PCR was run with 60 Vbeta primers and 13 Jbeta primers. Using immunoSEQ multiplex PCR, the repertoire was profiled, and TCRdb retains in-frame clones only, with some absent. This sample yields fewer than 95,000 clones, of which 55% to 70% are seen a single time; 20% to 25% belongs to the top ten. This TCR was recovered from a woman in her 50s in good health and CMV-seropositive. The chain is built from TRBV7-3 and TRBJ1-2; D uncertain. The sequenced sample was PBMCs. In DNA, the CDR3 is TGTGCCAGCACCTCGAGGGCACTCTATGGCTACACCTTC. Translating it yields CASTSRALYGYTF. The whole variable domain, filled in from reference TRBV7-3 and TRBJ1-2, reads GAGVSQTPSNKVTEKGKYVELRCDPISGHTALYWYRQSLGQGPEFLIYFQGTGAADDSGLPNDRFFAVRPEGSVSTLKIQRTERGDSAVYLCASTSRALYGYTFGSGTRLTVV.